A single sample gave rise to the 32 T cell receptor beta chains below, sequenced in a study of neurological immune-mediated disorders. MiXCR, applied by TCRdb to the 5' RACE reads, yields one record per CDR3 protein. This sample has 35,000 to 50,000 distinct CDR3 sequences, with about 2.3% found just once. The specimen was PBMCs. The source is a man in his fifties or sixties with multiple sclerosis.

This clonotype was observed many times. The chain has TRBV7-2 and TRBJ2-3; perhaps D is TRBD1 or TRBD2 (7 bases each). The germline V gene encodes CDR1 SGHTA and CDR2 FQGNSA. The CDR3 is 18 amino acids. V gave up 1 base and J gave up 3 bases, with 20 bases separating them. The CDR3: CASSLGNWGGQNTDTQYF. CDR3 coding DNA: TGTGCCAGCAGCTTAGGGAATTGGGGGGGACAGAATACAGATACGCAGTATTTT.

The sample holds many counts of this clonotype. The CDR3 loop is CASTRRGGGIITDTQYF. Here the CDR3 DNA reads TGCGCCAGCACCAGACGGGGCGGGGGGATCATCACAGATACGCAGTATTTT. The chain links TRBV5-1 to TRBJ2-3; 8 positions agree with TRBD2. The CDR3 loop spans 17 amino acids. Germline V gene sequence: CDR1 SGHRS, CDR2 YFSETQ. The J segment lost 2 bases and the V segment lost 6 bases, leaving 14 bases of the junction unmatched.

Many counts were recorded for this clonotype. The CDR3 is CASSQGRPNTEAFF. The CDR3 DNA follows: TGTGCCAGCAGCCAAGGGAGACCGAACACTGAAGCTTTCTTT. The rearrangement uses TRBV3-1 and TRBJ1-1; D remains unclear. The CDR3 covers 14 residues. Germline assignment: CDR1 LGHDT and CDR2 YNNKEL (reference sequence). The ends were cut back, 1 base at V and 1 base at J, with 7 bases in the middle.

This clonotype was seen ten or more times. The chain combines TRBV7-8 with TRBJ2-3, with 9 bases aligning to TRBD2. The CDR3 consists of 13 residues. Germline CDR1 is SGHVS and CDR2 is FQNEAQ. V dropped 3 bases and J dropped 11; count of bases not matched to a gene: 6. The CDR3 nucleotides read TGTGCCAGCAGCTTCTCTAGCGGGGCTGGGCAGTATTTT. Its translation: CASSFSSGAGQYF.

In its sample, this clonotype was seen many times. The CDR3 loop reads CASRLGTGELFF. In nucleotides, the CDR3 is TGTGCCAGCAGACTAGGAACCGGGGAGCTGTTTTTT. The chain combines TRBV28 with TRBJ2-2, with a weak D call TRBD2 (5 bases). Germline V gene data show CDR1 as MDHEN and CDR2 as SYDVKM. This CDR3 has 12 residues. V lost 6 bases, J lost 5 bases, and 7 bases lay in between. Full variable domain (outside the CDR3, taken from reference TRBV28 and TRBJ2-2): DVKVTQSSRYLVKRTGEKVFLECVQDMDHENMFWYRQDPGLGLRLIYFSYDVKMKEKGDIPEGYSVSREKKERFSLILESASTNQTSMYLCASRLGTGELFFGEGSRLTVL.

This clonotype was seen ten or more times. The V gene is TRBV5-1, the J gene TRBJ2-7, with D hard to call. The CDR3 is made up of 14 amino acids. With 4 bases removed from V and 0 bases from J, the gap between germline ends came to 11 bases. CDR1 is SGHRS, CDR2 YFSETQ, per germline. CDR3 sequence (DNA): TGCGCCAGCAGCCGGGCTGGGAACTCCTACGAGCAGTACTTC. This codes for CASSRAGNSYEQYF. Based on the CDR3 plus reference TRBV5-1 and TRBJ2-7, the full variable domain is KAGVTQTPRYLIKTRGQQVTLSCSPISGHRSVSWYQQTPGQGLQFLFEYFSETQRNKGNFPGRFSGRQFSNSRSEMNVSTLELGDSALYLCASSRAGNSYEQYFGPGTRLTVT.

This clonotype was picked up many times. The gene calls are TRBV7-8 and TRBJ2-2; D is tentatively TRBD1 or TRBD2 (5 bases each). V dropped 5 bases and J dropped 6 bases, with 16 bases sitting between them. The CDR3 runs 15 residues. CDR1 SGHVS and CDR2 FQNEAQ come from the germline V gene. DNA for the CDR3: TGTGCCAGCAGCATAGGGGACCGTCTCTCCGGGGAGCTGTTTTTT. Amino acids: CASSIGDRLSGELFF.

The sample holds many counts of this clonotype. CDR3 sequence reads: CASSPRGDRDGNTIYF. The CDR3 nucleotides read TGTGCCAGCAGCCCCCGGGGGGACAGGGACGGAAACACCATATATTTT. This chain links TRBV9 with TRBJ1-3; 9 bases line up with TRBD1. Trimming took 4 bases from V and 4 from J; bases not matched to a gene: 9. The CDR3 length is 16 residues. Germline V CDR1 and CDR2: SGDLS, YYNGEE.

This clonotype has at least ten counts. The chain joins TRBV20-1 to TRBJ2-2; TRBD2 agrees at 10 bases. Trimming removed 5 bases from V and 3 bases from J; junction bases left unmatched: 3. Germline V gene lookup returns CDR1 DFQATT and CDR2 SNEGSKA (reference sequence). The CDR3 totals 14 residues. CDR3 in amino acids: CSAASGGYTGELFF. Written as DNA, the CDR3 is TGCAGTGCTGCTAGCGGGGGCTACACCGGGGAGCTGTTTTTT.

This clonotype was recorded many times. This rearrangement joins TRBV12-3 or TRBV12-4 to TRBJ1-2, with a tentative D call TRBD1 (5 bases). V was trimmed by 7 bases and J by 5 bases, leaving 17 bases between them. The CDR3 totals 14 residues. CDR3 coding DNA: TGTGCCAGCACTACCTCCCTTAGGACATATGGCTACACCTTC. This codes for CASTTSLRTYGYTF.

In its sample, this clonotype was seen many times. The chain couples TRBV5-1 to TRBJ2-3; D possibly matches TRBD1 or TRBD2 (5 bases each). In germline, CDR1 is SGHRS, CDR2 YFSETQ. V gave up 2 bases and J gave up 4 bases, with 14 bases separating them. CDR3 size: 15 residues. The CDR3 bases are TGCGCCAGCAGCTTAGAGGGGAATTGGGCAGATACGCAGTATTTT. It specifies CASSLEGNWADTQYF.

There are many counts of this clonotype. CDR3 coding DNA: TGCGGAGTAGGGGGAGGCGGGGGCCCCTACAATGAGCAGTTCTTC. Translating gives CGVGGGGGPYNEQFF. The chain carries TRBV20-1 and TRBJ2-1, with a possible D match to TRBD2 (7 bases). From germline, CDR1 is DFQATT and CDR2 SNEGSKA (reference sequence). CDR3 length equals 15 residues.

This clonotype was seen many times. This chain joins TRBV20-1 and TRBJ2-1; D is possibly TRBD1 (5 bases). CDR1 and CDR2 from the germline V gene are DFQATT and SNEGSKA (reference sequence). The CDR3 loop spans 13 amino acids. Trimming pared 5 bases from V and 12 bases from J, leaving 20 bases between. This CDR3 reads CSASDTAGVGQFF. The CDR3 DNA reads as TGCAGTGCTTCGGACACGGCCGGTGTTGGGCAGTTCTTC.

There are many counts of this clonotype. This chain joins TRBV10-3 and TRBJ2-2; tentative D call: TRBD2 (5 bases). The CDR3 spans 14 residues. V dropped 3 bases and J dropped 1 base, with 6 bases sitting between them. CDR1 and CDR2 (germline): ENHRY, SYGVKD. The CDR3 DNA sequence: TGTGCCATCAGTGATCGGGGGAACACCGGGGAGCTGTTTTTT. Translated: CAISDRGNTGELFF.

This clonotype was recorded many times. Here the CDR3 reads CASSLAYRENEQFF. The DNA of the CDR3 is TGTGCCAGCAGCTTGGCCTACAGGGAAAATGAGCAGTTCTTC. V usage is TRBV5-8 and J usage is TRBJ2-1, with D tentatively TRBD1 (6 bases). CDR1 is SGHTS, CDR2 YDEGEE, per germline. The germline V and J ends were trimmed by 0 bases and 7 bases, with 11 bases remaining between them. This CDR3 contains 14 residues.

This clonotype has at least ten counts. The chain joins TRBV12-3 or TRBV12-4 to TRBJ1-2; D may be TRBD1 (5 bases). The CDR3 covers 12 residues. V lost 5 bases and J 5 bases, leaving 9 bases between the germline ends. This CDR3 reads CASSPQGYGYTF. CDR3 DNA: TGTGCCAGCAGTCCGCAGGGATATGGCTACACCTTC.

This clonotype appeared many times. The CDR3 reads CASSFPGAEAFF. The DNA for the CDR3 is TGTGCCAGCAGTTTCCCGGGAGCTGAAGCTTTCTTT. The chain uses TRBV12-3 or TRBV12-4 and TRBJ1-1, with D unresolved. The CDR3 extends over 12 amino acids. Trimming stripped 3 bases from V and 6 bases from J, with 8 bases between.

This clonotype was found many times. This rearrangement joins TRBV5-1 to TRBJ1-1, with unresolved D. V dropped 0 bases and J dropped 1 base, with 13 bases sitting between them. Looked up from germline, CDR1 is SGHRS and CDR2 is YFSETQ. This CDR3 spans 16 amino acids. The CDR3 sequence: CASSLGFSQENTEAFF. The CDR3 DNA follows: TGCGCCAGCAGCTTGGGGTTTTCTCAGGAGAACACTGAAGCTTTCTTT. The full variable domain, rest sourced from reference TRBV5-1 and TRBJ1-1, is KAGVTQTPRYLIKTRGQQVTLSCSPISGHRSVSWYQQTPGQGLQFLFEYFSETQRNKGNFPGRFSGRQFSNSRSEMNVSTLELGDSALYLCASSLGFSQENTEAFFGQGTRLTVV.

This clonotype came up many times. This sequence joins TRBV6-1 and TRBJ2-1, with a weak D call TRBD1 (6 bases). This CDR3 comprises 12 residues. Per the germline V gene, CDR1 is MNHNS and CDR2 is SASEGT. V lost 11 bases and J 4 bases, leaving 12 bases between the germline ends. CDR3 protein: CAAQGYYNEQFF. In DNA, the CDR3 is TGTGCCGCACAGGGTTATTACAATGAGCAGTTCTTC.

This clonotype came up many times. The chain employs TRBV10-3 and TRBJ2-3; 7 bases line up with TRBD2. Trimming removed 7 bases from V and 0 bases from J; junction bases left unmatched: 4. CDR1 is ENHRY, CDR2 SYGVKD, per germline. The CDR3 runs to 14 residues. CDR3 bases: TGTGCCATCAATACGGGGGGAAGCACAGATACGCAGTATTTT. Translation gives CAINTGGSTDTQYF.

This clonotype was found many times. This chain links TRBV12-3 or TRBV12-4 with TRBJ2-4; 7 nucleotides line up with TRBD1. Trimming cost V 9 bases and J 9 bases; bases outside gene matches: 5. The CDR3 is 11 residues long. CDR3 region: CASKGASIQYF. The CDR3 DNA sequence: TGTGCCAGTAAGGGGGCTAGCATTCAGTACTTC.

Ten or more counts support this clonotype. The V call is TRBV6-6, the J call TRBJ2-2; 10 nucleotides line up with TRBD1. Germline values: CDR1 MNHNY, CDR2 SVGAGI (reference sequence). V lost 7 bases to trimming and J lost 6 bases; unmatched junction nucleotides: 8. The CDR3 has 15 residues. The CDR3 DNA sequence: TGTGCCAGCAAGGGTCCGGACAGGGGGTCCGGGGAGCTGTTTTTT. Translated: CASKGPDRGSGELFF.

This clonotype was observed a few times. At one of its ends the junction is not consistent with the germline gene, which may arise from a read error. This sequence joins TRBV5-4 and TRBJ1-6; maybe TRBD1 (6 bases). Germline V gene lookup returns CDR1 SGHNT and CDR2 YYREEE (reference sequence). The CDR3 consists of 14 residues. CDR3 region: CASSLDRDNSPLNF. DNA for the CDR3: TGTGCCAGCAGCTTGGACAGGGATAATTCACCCCTCAACTTT.

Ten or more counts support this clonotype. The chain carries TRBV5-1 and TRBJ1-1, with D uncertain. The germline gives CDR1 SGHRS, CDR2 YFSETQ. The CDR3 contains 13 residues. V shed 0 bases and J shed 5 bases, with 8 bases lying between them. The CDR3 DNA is TGCGCCAGCAGCTTGGCCGGGGAAACTGAAGCTTTCTTT. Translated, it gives CASSLAGETEAFF.

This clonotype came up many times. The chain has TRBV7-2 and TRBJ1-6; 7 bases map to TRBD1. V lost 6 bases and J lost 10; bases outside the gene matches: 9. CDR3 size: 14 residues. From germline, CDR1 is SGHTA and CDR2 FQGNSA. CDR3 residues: CASRTTGSGSPLHF. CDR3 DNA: TGTGCCAGCAGAACGACAGGGTCCGGATCACCCCTCCACTTT.

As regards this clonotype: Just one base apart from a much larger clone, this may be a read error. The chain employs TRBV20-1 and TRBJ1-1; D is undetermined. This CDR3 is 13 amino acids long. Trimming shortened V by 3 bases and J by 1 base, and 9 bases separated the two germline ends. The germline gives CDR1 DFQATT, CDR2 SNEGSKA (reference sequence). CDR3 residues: CSARAGTNTEAFF. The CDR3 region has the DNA TGCAGTGCTAGGGCTGGAACGAACACTGAAGCTTTCTTT.

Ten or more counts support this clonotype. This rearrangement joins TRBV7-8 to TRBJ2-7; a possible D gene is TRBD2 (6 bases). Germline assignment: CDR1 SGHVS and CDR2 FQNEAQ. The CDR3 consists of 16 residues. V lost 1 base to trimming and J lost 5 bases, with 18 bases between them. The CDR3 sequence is CASSLVQHSGVHEQYF. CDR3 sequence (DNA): TGTGCCAGCAGCTTAGTTCAGCATAGCGGAGTCCACGAGCAGTACTTC.

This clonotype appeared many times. CDR3 amino acids: CASSLQQLANYGYTF. Written as DNA, the CDR3 is TGTGCCAGCAGCTTGCAGCAACTAGCTAACTATGGCTACACCTTC. The genes are TRBV7-2 and TRBJ1-2; D is ambiguous. CDR1 SGHTA and CDR2 FQGNSA come from the germline V gene. The length of the CDR3 is 15 residues. Trimming took 3 bases from V and 0 from J, leaving 11 bases between them.

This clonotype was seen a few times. The CDR3 is CASSLRSSYNEQFF. The CDR3, as DNA: TGTGCCAGCAGCTTAAGGTCGTCCTACAATGAGCAGTTCTTC. The J gene is TRBJ2-1, the V gene TRBV7-3, with no clear D. CDR1 is SGHTA and CDR2 is FQGTGA in the germline V gene. Between the trimmed V and J ends, which lost 1 base and 1 base, there was a span of 5 bases. The CDR3 loop spans 14 amino acids.

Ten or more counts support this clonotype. The chain's CDR3 is CASSLNGGETQYF. CDR3 in DNA: TGTGCCAGCAGCTTAAACGGGGGAGAGACCCAGTACTTC. This chain uses TRBV7-3 with TRBJ2-5; D might be TRBD2 (6 bases). The CDR3 is made up of 13 amino acids. The V gene lost 1 base and the J gene lost 4 bases, with 7 bases spanning the gap. Looked up from germline, CDR1 is SGHTA and CDR2 is FQGTGA.

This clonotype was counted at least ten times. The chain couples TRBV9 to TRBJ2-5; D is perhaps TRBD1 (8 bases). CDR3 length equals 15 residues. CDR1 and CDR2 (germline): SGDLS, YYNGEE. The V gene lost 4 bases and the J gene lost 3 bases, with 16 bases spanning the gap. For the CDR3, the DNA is TGTGCCAGCAGCCCCCGGACAGGGAGGGAAGAGACCCAGTACTTC. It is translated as CASSPRTGREETQYF. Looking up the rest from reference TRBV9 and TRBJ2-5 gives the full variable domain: DSGVTQTPKHLITATGQRVTLRCSPRSGDLSVYWYQQSLDQGLQFLIQYYNGEERAKGNILERFSAQQFPDLHSELNLSSLELGDSALYFCASSPRTGREETQYFGPGTRLLVL.

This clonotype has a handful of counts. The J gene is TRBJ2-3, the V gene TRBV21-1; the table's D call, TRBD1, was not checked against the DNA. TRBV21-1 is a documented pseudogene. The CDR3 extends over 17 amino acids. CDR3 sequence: CASSLRIPGQVTDTQYF. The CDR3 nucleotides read TGTGCCAGCAGCCTACGGATCCCGGGACAGGTCACAGATACGCAGTATTTT.